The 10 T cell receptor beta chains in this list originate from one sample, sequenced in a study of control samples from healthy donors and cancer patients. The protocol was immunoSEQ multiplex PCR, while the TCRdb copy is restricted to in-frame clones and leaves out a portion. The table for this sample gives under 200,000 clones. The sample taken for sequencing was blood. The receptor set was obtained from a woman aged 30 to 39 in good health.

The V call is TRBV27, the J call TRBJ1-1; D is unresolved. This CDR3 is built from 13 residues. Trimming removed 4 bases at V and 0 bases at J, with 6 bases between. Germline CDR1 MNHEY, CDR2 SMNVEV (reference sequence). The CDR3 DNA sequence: TGTGCCAGCAGTTCCTGGATGAACACTGAAGCTTTCTTT. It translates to CASSSWMNTEAFF.

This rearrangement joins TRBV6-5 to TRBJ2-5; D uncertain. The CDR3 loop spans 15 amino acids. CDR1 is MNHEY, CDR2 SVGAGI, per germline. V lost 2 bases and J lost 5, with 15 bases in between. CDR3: CASSYGIELGETQYF. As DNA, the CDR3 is TGTGCCAGCAGTTACGGGATAGAGTTGGGGGAGACCCAGTACTTC.

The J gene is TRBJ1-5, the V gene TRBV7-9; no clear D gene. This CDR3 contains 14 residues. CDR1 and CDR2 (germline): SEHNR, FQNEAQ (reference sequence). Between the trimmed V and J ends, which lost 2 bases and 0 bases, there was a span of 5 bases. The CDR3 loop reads CASSLQNSNQPQHF. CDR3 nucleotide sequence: TGTGCCAGCAGCTTACAGAATAGCAATCAGCCCCAGCATTTT.

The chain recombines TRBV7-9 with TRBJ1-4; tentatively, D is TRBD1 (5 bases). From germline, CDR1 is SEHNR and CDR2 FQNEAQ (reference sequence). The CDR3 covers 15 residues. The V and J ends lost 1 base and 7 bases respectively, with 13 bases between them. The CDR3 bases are TGTGCCAGCAGCTTAGTAGCGGGGCAGAGTGAAAAACTGTTTTTT. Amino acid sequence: CASSLVAGQSEKLFF.

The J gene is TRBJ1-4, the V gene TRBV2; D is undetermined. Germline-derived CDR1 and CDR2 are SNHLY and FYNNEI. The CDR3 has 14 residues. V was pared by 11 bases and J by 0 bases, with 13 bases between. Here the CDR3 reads CAFRGGATNEKLFF. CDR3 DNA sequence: TGTGCCTTCCGGGGTGGGGCAACTAATGAAAAACTGTTTTTT.

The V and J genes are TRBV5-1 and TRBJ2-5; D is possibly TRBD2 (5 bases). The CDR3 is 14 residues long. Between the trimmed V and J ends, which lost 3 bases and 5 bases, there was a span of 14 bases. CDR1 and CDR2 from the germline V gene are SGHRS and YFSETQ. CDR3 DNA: TGCGCCAGCAGCTCCGTAAGAGGGCGCGAGACCCAGTACTTC. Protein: CASSSVRGRETQYF.

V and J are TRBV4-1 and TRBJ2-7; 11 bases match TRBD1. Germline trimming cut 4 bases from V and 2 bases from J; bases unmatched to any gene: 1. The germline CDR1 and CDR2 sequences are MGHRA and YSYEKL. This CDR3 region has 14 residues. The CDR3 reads CASSPGQGAYEQYF. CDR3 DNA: TGCGCCAGCAGCCCGGGACAGGGGGCCTACGAGCAGTACTTC.

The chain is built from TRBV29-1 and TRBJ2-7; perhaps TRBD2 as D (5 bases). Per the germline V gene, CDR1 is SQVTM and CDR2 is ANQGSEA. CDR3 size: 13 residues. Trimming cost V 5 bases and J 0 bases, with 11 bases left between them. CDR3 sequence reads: CSVKGVLSYEQYF. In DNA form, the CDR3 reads TGCAGCGTTAAGGGAGTCCTCTCCTACGAGCAGTACTTC.

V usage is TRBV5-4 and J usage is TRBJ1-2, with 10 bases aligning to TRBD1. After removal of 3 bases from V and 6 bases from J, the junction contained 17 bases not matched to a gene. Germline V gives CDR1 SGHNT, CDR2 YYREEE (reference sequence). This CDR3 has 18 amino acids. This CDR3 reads CASSSPNTRQGAQNGYTF. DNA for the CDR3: TGTGCCAGCAGCTCACCCAACACGAGACAGGGGGCGCAGAATGGCTACACCTTC. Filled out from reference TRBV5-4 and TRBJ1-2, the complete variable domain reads ETGVTQSPTHLIKTRGQQVTLRCSSQSGHNTVSWYQQALGQGPQFIFQYYREEENGRGNFPPRFSGLQFPNYSSELNVNALELDDSALYLCASSSPNTRQGAQNGYTFGSGTRLTVV.

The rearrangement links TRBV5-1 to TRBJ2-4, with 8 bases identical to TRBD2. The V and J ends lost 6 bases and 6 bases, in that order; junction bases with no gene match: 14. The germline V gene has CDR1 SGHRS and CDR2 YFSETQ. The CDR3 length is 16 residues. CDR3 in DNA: TGCGCCAGCAATACCCTGTCGGCGGGGGGCTTAAACATTCAGTACTTC. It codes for CASNTLSAGGLNIQYF.